This is a list of T cell receptor beta chains from one sample in a study of blood T cell repertoires in COVID-19. Clones were sequenced by immunoSEQ multiplex PCR, and TCRdb holds only the in-frame ones, with some missing. The sample shows some 150,000 clones, more than 75% of them seen only once. The material sequenced was peripheral blood. The receptors here all came from a man aged 18 to 29 with active or convalescent COVID-19. The CDR3 runs from the conserved cysteine through the conserved F or W. The D gene is left open where the match is weak. Rows may omit the clone size; those that give it use once, few, many or a size class.

j_call: TRBJ1-2; v_call: TRBV20-1; d_call: TRBD1; clone_size: NA; cdr3_length: 15; cdr3_aa: CSASRGQLANYGYTF; cdr3_nt: TGCAGTGCTAGTCGGGGACAGTTAGCTAACTATGGCTACACCTTC
j_call: TRBJ2-3; v_call: TRBV10-3; d_call: NA; clone_size: NA; cdr3_length: 18; cdr3_aa: CAISESMRAGERGDTQYF; cdr3_nt: TGTGCCATCAGTGAGTCGATGAGGGCAGGGGAGAGGGGAGATACGCAGTATTTT
j_call: TRBJ1-2; v_call: TRBV29-1; d_call: TRBD1; clone_size: NA; cdr3_length: 13; cdr3_aa: CSVGTGGLLGYTF; cdr3_nt: TGCAGCGTAGGGACAGGGGGCCTACTTGGCTACACCTTC
j_call: TRBJ2-1; v_call: TRBV10-3; d_call: TRBD2; clone_size: NA; cdr3_length: 16; cdr3_aa: CAISPPGGGPNNEQFF; cdr3_nt: TGTGCCATCAGTCCCCCAGGCGGGGGTCCCAACAATGAGCAGTTCTTC
j_call: TRBJ1-1; v_call: TRBV25-1; d_call: NA; clone_size: NA; cdr3_length: 15; cdr3_aa: CASSAPTGSNTEAFF; cdr3_nt: TGTGCCAGCAGTGCGCCGACAGGTTCGAACACTGAAGCTTTCTTT
j_call: TRBJ1-2; v_call: TRBV3-1/TRBV3-2; d_call: NA; clone_size: NA; cdr3_length: 16; cdr3_aa: CASSQGRRGADYGYTF; cdr3_nt: TGTGCCAGCAGCCAAGGGCGACGAGGAGCTGACTATGGCTACACCTTC
j_call: TRBJ2-4; v_call: TRBV5-6; d_call: TRBD1; clone_size: few; cdr3_length: 12; cdr3_aa: CASSSTGGIQYF; cdr3_nt: TGTGCCAGCAGCTCTACAGGGGGCATTCAGTACTTC
j_call: TRBJ1-2; v_call: TRBV28; d_call: TRBD1; clone_size: NA; cdr3_length: 17; cdr3_aa: CASTQDGTGAMIYGYTF; cdr3_nt: TGTGCCAGCACACAGGACGGGACAGGGGCTATGATCTATGGCTACACCTTC
j_call: TRBJ1-1; v_call: TRBV4-1; d_call: NA; clone_size: NA; cdr3_length: 17; cdr3_aa: CASSHYPRGPLNTEAFF; cdr3_nt: TGCGCCAGCAGCCACTACCCTAGGGGTCCCCTAAACACTGAAGCTTTCTTT
j_call: TRBJ1-1; v_call: TRBV4-2; d_call: TRBD1; clone_size: NA; cdr3_length: 16; cdr3_aa: CASSQRRTGANTEAFF; cdr3_nt: TGTGCCAGCAGCCAAAGAAGGACAGGAGCGAACACTGAAGCTTTCTTT
j_call: TRBJ2-7; v_call: TRBV15; d_call: TRBD2; clone_size: NA; cdr3_length: 13; cdr3_aa: CATSTREGSEQYF; cdr3_nt: TGTGCCACCAGCACCCGGGAGGGGTCCGAGCAGTACTTC
j_call: TRBJ2-3; v_call: TRBV18; d_call: NA; clone_size: NA; cdr3_length: 15; cdr3_aa: CASSQPRGRGDTQYF; cdr3_nt: TGTGCCAGCTCACAACCGCGTGGCAGGGGAGATACGCAGTATTTT
j_call: TRBJ1-2; v_call: TRBV5-8; d_call: TRBD1; clone_size: NA; cdr3_length: 16; cdr3_aa: CASSQRTGNSYYGYTF; cdr3_nt: TGTGCCAGCAGCCAAAGGACAGGGAATAGTTACTATGGCTACACCTTC
j_call: TRBJ2-2; v_call: TRBV7-8; d_call: NA; clone_size: NA; cdr3_length: 19; cdr3_aa: CASSSTSWRLGGNTGELFF; cdr3_nt: TGTGCCAGCAGCTCTACCAGTTGGCGGCTAGGGGGAAACACCGGGGAGCTGTTTTTT
j_call: TRBJ2-1; v_call: TRBV6-4; d_call: NA; clone_size: NA; cdr3_length: 13; cdr3_aa: CASTGSLGGEQFF; cdr3_nt: TGTGCCAGCACCGGCTCCCTCGGGGGTGAGCAGTTCTTC
j_call: TRBJ2-3; v_call: TRBV5-1; d_call: TRBD2; clone_size: NA; cdr3_length: 16; cdr3_aa: CASSSKTSALTDTQYF; cdr3_nt: TGCGCCAGCAGCTCGAAGACTAGCGCACTCACAGATACGCAGTATTTT
j_call: TRBJ2-7; v_call: TRBV4-2; d_call: NA; clone_size: NA; cdr3_length: 15; cdr3_aa: CASSQVASVSYEQYF; cdr3_nt: TGTGCCAGCAGCCAAGTGGCTAGTGTGTCCTACGAGCAGTACTTC
j_call: TRBJ2-1; v_call: TRBV7-9; d_call: TRBD2; clone_size: NA; cdr3_length: 13; cdr3_aa: CASRLLANNEQFF; cdr3_nt: TGTGCCAGCAGGTTACTAGCGAACAATGAGCAGTTCTTC
j_call: TRBJ1-4; v_call: TRBV7-9; d_call: TRBD1; clone_size: NA; cdr3_length: 17; cdr3_aa: CASSPDRWFATNEKLFF; cdr3_nt: TGTGCCAGCAGCCCGGACAGGTGGTTCGCAACTAATGAAAAACTGTTTTTT
j_call: TRBJ2-3; v_call: TRBV6-2/TRBV6-3; d_call: TRBD2; clone_size: NA; cdr3_length: 19; cdr3_aa: CASSYSSEVTSGSTDTQYF; cdr3_nt: TGTGCCAGCAGTTACTCGAGTGAAGTAACTAGCGGGAGCACAGATACGCAGTATTTT
j_call: TRBJ2-1; v_call: TRBV4-2; d_call: TRBD1; clone_size: once; cdr3_length: 16; cdr3_aa: CASSQFPGQVPNEQFF; cdr3_nt: TGTGCCAGCAGCCAATTTCCGGGACAGGTTCCCAATGAGCAGTTCTTC